The 10 T cell receptor beta chains below were found in one sample sequenced in a study of blood T cell repertoires in COVID-19. Assay: immunoSEQ multiplex PCR; the TCRdb copy retains only in-frame clones and omits some. Among roughly 54,000 clones listed, roughly nine tenths were seen once. Source material: peripheral blood. These TCRs come from a woman aged 60-75 years with active or convalescent COVID-19.

The chain uses TRBV2 and TRBJ1-5, with 7 bases identical to TRBD1. Germline trimming cut 6 bases from V and 4 bases from J; bases unmatched to any gene: 3. Germline V CDR1 and CDR2: SNHLY, FYNNEI. CDR3 length equals 13 residues. Written as DNA, the CDR3 is TGTGCCAGCAGAGGGACAGAGAATCAGCCCCAGCATTTT. Its protein is CASRGTENQPQHF. The variable domain in full, completed from reference TRBV2 and TRBJ1-5, reads EPEVTQTPSHQVTQMGQEVILRCVPISNHLYFYWYRQILGQKVEFLVSFYNNEISEKSEIFDDQFSVERPDGSNFTLKIRSTKLEDSAMYFCASRGTENQPQHFGDGTRLSIL.

V is TRBV21-1 and J is TRBJ1-4; no check of the table's D call, TRBD1, against the DNA was made. TRBV21-1 corresponds to a pseudogene. CDR3 length equals 14 residues. The CDR3 DNA follows: TGTGCCAGCATGAGTAGGGGGCGTCAGGAAAAACTGTTTTTT. Translated: CASMSRGRQEKLFF.

The CDR3 spells CASSHPGTSGFETQYF. The CDR3 coding sequence is TGCGCCAGCAGCCATCCCGGGACTAGCGGGTTTGAGACCCAGTACTTC. The chain couples TRBV5-1 to TRBJ2-5; 12 bases map to TRBD2. CDR1 and CDR2 from the germline V gene are SGHRS and YFSETQ. V dropped 4 bases and J dropped 5; count of bases not matched to a gene: 9. This CDR3 is built from 16 residues.

The chain joins TRBV3-1 (or the pseudogene TRBV3-2) to TRBJ1-1, with a possible D match to TRBD1 (5 bases). The V and J ends lost 3 bases and 3 bases respectively, with 11 bases between them. This CDR3 is 14 amino acids long. Germline CDR1 is LGHDT and CDR2 is YNNKEL (reference sequence). CDR3 amino acids: CASSHMTAYTEAFF. CDR3 sequence (DNA): TGTGCCAGCAGCCACATGACAGCTTACACTGAAGCTTTCTTT.

The genes are TRBV7-3 and TRBJ1-2, with TRBD1 as a possible D gene (5 bases). The CDR3 is made up of 16 amino acids. CDR1 SGHTA and CDR2 FQGTGA come from the germline V gene. V lost 2 bases, J lost 6 bases, and 19 bases lay in between. The CDR3 DNA follows: TGTGCCAGCAGCTTAGGGCTGGAAAGGGGATGGAATGGCTACACCTTC. Protein sequence: CASSLGLERGWNGYTF.

The chain employs TRBV27 and TRBJ1-1, with D unclear. Germline CDR1 is MNHEY and CDR2 is SMNVEV (reference sequence). The CDR3 spans 12 residues. V dropped 7 bases and J dropped 7 bases, with 13 bases sitting between them. The CDR3 DNA reads TGTGCCAGCACCTCCGGGAGGTTTGAAGCTTTCTTT. Its protein is CASTSGRFEAFF.

This chain uses TRBV27 with TRBJ2-3; the match to TRBD2 covers 14 bases. V was clipped by 2 bases and J by 3 bases; unmatched bases: 16. This CDR3 is 21 amino acids long. Germline V gene data show CDR1 as MNHEY and CDR2 as SMNVEV (reference sequence). The CDR3 DNA is TGTGCCAGCAGTTTACCCCCTCCGGGACTAGCGGGGGACTTAAGTACAGATACGCAGTATTTT. This gives the protein CASSLPPPGLAGDLSTDTQYF.

The V gene is TRBV20-1, the J gene TRBJ2-3, with 11 bases identical to TRBD2. V was clipped by 3 bases and J by 9 bases; unmatched bases: 14. The CDR3 has 16 residues. Germline lookup yields CDR1 DFQATT and CDR2 SNEGSKA (reference sequence). This CDR3 reads CSASRTSGSSSSTQYF. The CDR3 DNA reads as TGCAGTGCTAGTCGCACTAGCGGGAGTTCGAGCAGCACGCAGTATTTT.

This clone was picked up one time. The chain is built from TRBV25-1 and TRBJ2-1; TRBD2 aligns across 9 bases. Trimming cost V 4 bases and J 7 bases; bases outside gene matches: 8. Germline values: CDR1 MGHDK, CDR2 SYGVNS. This CDR3 comprises 15 residues. Here the CDR3 reads CASSGAGGGWNEQFF. For the CDR3, the DNA is TGTGCCAGCAGTGGAGCGGGAGGTGGGTGGAATGAGCAGTTCTTC.

This chain links TRBV5-1 with TRBJ2-3, with 14 bases lining up with TRBD2. Germline trimming cut 3 bases from V and 4 bases from J; bases unmatched to any gene: 4. CDR1 and CDR2 (germline): SGHRS, YFSETQ. The CDR3 runs to 16 residues. The CDR3 DNA is TGCGCCAGCAGCTCCGGACTAGCGGGAGGACCAGATACGCAGTATTTT. Its translation is CASSSGLAGGPDTQYF.